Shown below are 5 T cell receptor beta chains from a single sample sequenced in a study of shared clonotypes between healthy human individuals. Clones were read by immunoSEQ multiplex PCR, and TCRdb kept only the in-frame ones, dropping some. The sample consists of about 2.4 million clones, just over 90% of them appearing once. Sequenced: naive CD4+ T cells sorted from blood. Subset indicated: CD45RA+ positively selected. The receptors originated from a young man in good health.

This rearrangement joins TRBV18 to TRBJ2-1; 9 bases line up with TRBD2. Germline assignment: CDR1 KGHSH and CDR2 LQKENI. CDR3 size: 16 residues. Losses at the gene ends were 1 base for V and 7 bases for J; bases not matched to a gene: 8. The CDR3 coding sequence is TGTGCCAGCTCACCACTAGCGGGAGAATCGTATAATGAGCAGTTCTTC. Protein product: CASSPLAGESYNEQFF.

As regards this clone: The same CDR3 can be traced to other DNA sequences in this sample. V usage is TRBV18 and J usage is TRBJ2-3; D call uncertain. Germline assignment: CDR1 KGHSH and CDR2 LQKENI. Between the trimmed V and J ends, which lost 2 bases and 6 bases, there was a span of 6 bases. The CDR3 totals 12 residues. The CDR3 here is CASSPKGDTQYF. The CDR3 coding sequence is TGTGCCAGCTCACCAAAAGGCGATACGCAGTATTTT.

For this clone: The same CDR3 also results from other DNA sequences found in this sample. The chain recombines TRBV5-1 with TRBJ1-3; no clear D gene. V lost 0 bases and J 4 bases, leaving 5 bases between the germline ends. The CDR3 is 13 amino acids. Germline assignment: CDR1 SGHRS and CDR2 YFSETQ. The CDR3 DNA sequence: TGCGCCAGCAGCTTGGAGACCGGAAACACCATATATTTT. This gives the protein CASSLETGNTIYF.

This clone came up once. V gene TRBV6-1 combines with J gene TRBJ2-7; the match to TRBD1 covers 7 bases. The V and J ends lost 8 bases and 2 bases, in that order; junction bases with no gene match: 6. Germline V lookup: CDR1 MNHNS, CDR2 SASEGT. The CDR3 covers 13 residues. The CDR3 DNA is TGTGCCAGCTGGACGGACAGGACCTACGAGCAGTACTTC. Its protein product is CASWTDRTYEQYF.

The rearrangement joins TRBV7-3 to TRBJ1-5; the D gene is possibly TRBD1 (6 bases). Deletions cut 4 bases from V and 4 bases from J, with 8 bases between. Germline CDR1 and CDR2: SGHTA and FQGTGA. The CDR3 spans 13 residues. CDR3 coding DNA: TGTGCCAGCAGCTCGGACAGTAATCAGCCCCAGCATTTT. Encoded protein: CASSSDSNQPQHF.